This is a list of T cell receptor beta chains from one sample in a study of metastatic and nonmetastatic thyroid tumors. TCRdb re-called the PCR reads through MiXCR. The top ten hold under 4.5% of the sample, which has roughly 53,000 clones, around 20% seen once. Sequences were obtained from blood. The source of these receptors is a female donor with papillary thyroid cancer or a benign thyroid nodule (not recorded which). Some clones in this sample may be carry-over from other donors' samples. Each CDR3 is given with its conserved first and last residue. Fields, in order: V gene, J gene, clone size, D gene, CDR3 DNA, CDR3 protein. D genes are given only for firm matches. Only some rows state a clone size, as once, few, many or a class for expanded clones.

V: TRBV14
J: TRBJ2-7
size: many
D: NA
DNA: TGTGCCAGTACCCGGGGTTCCTACGAGCAGTACTTC
CDR3: CASTRGSYEQYF

V: TRBV29-1
J: TRBJ1-2
size: many
D: NA
DNA: TGCAGCGTTGAGTGGTTAGGCCCATATGGCTACACCTTC
CDR3: CSVEWLGPYGYTF

V: TRBV28
J: TRBJ1-2
size: many
D: NA
DNA: TGTGCCAGCAGTCCCCGGGGGATCAAGGGCTACACCTTC
CDR3: CASSPRGIKGYTF

V: TRBV11-2
J: TRBJ1-1
size: NA
D: NA
DNA: TGTGCCAGCAGCAAAGCACATGGAGGGTCTGAAGCTTTCTTT
CDR3: CASSKAHGGSEAFF

V: TRBV12-3/TRBV12-4
J: TRBJ1-4
size: many
D: NA
DNA: TGTGCCAGCAGCCACCCCCTCATTAATGAAAAACTGTTTTTT
CDR3: CASSHPLINEKLFF

V: TRBV27
J: TRBJ2-1
size: many
D: TRBD2
DNA: TGTGCCAGCAGGGTCTTCGGGAGGGCCGCTGAGCAGTTCTTC
CDR3: CASRVFGRAAEQFF

V: TRBV2
J: TRBJ1-4
size: many
D: NA
DNA: TGTGCCAGCATGGAGGACAGATTTAATGAAAAACTGTTTTTT
CDR3: CASMEDRFNEKLFF

V: TRBV19
J: TRBJ2-5
size: many
D: NA
DNA: TGTGCCAGTAACAAGGGAGGGGGGCGAGAGACCCAGTACTTC
CDR3: CASNKGGGRETQYF

V: TRBV6-2/TRBV6-3
J: TRBJ1-1
size: many
D: NA
DNA: TGTGCCAGCAGTTACGGGTGGGCGAACACTGAAGCTTTCTTT
CDR3: CASSYGWANTEAFF

V: TRBV7-9
J: TRBJ2-1
size: many
D: NA
DNA: TGTGCCAGCAGCCCAGGACAGTCGGATGAGCAGTTCTTC
CDR3: CASSPGQSDEQFF

V: TRBV18
J: TRBJ1-4
size: many
D: NA
DNA: TGTGCCAGCTCACCACCGGGGGATGAAAAACTGTTTTTT
CDR3: CASSPPGDEKLFF

V: TRBV5-8
J: TRBJ1-2
size: many
D: NA
DNA: TGTGCCAGCAGCTTGGCGGGGGTCCGTGTTGGCTACACCTTC
CDR3: CASSLAGVRVGYTF

V: TRBV12-5
J: TRBJ2-1
size: many
D: TRBD2
DNA: TGTGCTAGTGGTTTGGTACGGGACAGCGGGAGGATCTACAATGAGCAGTTCTTC
CDR3: CASGLVRDSGRIYNEQFF

V: TRBV6-1
J: TRBJ1-4
size: many
D: TRBD1
DNA: TGTGCCAGCAGGCTCGAGGGGACAGGGTACGAAAAACTGTTTTTT
CDR3: CASRLEGTGYEKLFF

V: TRBV6-1
J: TRBJ2-7
size: few
D: TRBD2
DNA: TGTGCCAGCAGTGAAGCGGGGGAGGGGAAGTACTTC
CDR3: CASSEAGEGKYF

V: TRBV20-1
J: TRBJ2-7
size: many
D: NA
DNA: TGCAGTGCTCCTCCCGGGCCGTACGCTTACGAGCAGTACTTC
CDR3: CSAPPGPYAYEQYF

V: TRBV7-9
J: TRBJ1-5
size: many
D: TRBD1
DNA: TGTGCCAGCAGCTTATGGGGGGACAGTATTAATCAGCCCCAGCATTTT
CDR3: CASSLWGDSINQPQHF

V: TRBV5-1
J: TRBJ1-5
size: NA
D: NA
DNA: TGCGCCAGCAGCGAACAGGGTAATAGCAATCAGCCCCAGCATTTT
CDR3: CASSEQGNSNQPQHF

V: TRBV6-2/TRBV6-3
J: TRBJ1-5
size: NA
D: NA
DNA: TGTGCCAGCAGCCTGGCGGGTTATAGCAATCAGCCCCAGCATTTT
CDR3: CASSLAGYSNQPQHF

V: TRBV20-1
J: TRBJ2-7
size: NA
D: NA
DNA: TGCAGTGCTAGAATCGGCAGGGCCGGGGAGCAGTACTTC
CDR3: CSARIGRAGEQYF

V: TRBV6-1
J: TRBJ2-7
size: once
D: NA
DNA: TGTGCCAGCCGCGAGGGGCGGACGGTTCACGAGCAGTACTTC
CDR3: CASREGRTVHEQYF

V: TRBV11-2
J: TRBJ2-5
size: many
D: NA
DNA: TGTGCCAGCAGCTTAGGCCGGTACCAAGAGACCCAGTACTTC
CDR3: CASSLGRYQETQYF